One and the same sample provided the 14 T cell receptor beta chains below, sequenced in a study of control samples from healthy donors and cancer patients. Using immunoSEQ multiplex PCR, the repertoire was profiled, and TCRdb retains in-frame clones only, with some absent. The sample lists approximately 140,000 clones, 75% to 95% occurring once. The sample consisted of blood. Receptors were obtained from a young man in good health.

This sequence joins TRBV10-1 and TRBJ1-1; D ambiguous. With 6 bases removed from V and 3 bases from J, the gap between germline ends came to 11 bases. CDR1 is WNHNN and CDR2 is SYGVQD in the germline V gene (reference sequence). The CDR3 has 13 residues. CDR3 residues: CASRLARDTEAFF. The CDR3 nucleotides are TGCGCCAGCAGACTTGCCCGGGACACTGAAGCTTTCTTT.

The chain has TRBV12-5 and TRBJ2-3, with 7 bases that match TRBD1. Germline V gives CDR1 LGHNT, CDR2 FRNRAP. J was trimmed by 2 bases and V by 7 bases; bases with no gene match: 9. The CDR3 is 15 amino acids. CDR3 protein: CASVLDRADTDTQYF. DNA of the CDR3: TGTGCTAGTGTACTCGACAGGGCGGACACAGATACGCAGTATTTT.

V gene TRBV30 combines with J gene TRBJ1-2; D is perhaps TRBD1 (5 bases). Trimming left V 7 bases short and J 3 bases short, with 15 bases between. The CDR3 length is 13 residues. CDR1 is GTSNPN, CDR2 SVGIG, per germline (reference sequence). CDR3 DNA: TGTGCCTTACGGGGGGACCGAGACTATGGCTACACCTTC. Amino acids: CALRGDRDYGYTF.

This chain uses TRBV19 with TRBJ1-5; D is undetermined. There are 18 residues in the CDR3. Germline assignment: CDR1 LNHDA and CDR2 SQIVND (reference sequence). Trimming cost V 3 bases and J 0 bases, with 18 bases left between them. The CDR3 DNA reads TGTGCCAGTAGTATCCGGGCACGACTCTCATATAGCAATCAGCCCCAGCATTTT. As protein: CASSIRARLSYSNQPQHF.

J is TRBJ2-7 and V is TRBV19; no clear D. V shed 8 bases and J shed 0 bases, with 14 bases lying between them. There are 14 residues in the CDR3. From germline, CDR1 is LNHDA and CDR2 SQIVND (reference sequence). The CDR3 spells CASAPRFSSYEQYF. The CDR3 nucleotides are TGTGCCAGTGCACCTAGGTTTAGCTCCTACGAGCAGTACTTC.

This clone was seen a single time. The rearrangement joins TRBV19 to TRBJ1-1, with D possibly being TRBD1 (5 bases). Trimming stripped 7 bases from V and 4 bases from J, with 16 bases between. CDR1 is LNHDA and CDR2 is SQIVND in the germline V gene (reference sequence). This CDR3 spans 14 amino acids. This CDR3 reads CASKASGLGTEAFF. The CDR3 nucleotides are TGTGCCAGTAAAGCCTCAGGGTTGGGCACTGAAGCTTTCTTT.

J is TRBJ1-2 and V is TRBV19; a weak D match, TRBD1 (5 bases). From germline, CDR1 is LNHDA and CDR2 SQIVND (reference sequence). The CDR3 is 14 residues long. The V gene lost 4 bases and the J gene lost 2 bases, with 11 bases spanning the gap. The DNA of the CDR3 is TGTGCCAGTAGTAAATCACGGGGGAACTATGGCTACACCTTC. This codes for CASSKSRGNYGYTF.

This chain links TRBV7-3 with TRBJ1-3; D not resolved. Looked up from germline, CDR1 is SGHTA and CDR2 is FQGTGA. The germline V and J ends were trimmed by 3 bases and 3 bases, with 6 bases remaining between them. This CDR3 is built from 13 residues. Written as DNA, the CDR3 is TGTGCCAGCAGCTTCGACATTGGAAACACCATATATTTT. The encoded protein is CASSFDIGNTIYF.

The chain's CDR3 is CASSQLSFSNQPQHF. The CDR3 DNA reads TGTGCCAGCAGCCAATTGTCCTTTAGCAATCAGCCCCAGCATTTT. The chain is built from TRBV7-2 and TRBJ1-5, with unresolved D. The germline V gene encodes CDR1 SGHTA and CDR2 FQGNSA. V was pared by 5 bases and J by 0 bases, with 11 bases between. The CDR3 is made up of 15 amino acids.

The chain joins TRBV5-1 to TRBJ2-7; 7 positions match TRBD1. CDR1 is SGHRS, CDR2 YFSETQ, per germline. There are 15 residues in the CDR3. V lost 2 bases, J lost 2 bases, and 7 bases stayed unmatched. CDR3 DNA: TGCGCCAGCAGCTTAGGTAGTCAGGGGGCCTACGAGCAGTACTTC. Translation gives CASSLGSQGAYEQYF.

The gene calls are TRBV28 and TRBJ2-5; the D is unclear. The V gene lost 2 bases and the J gene lost 5 bases, with 6 bases spanning the gap. Germline V gene lookup returns CDR1 MDHEN and CDR2 SYDVKM. The CDR3 covers 12 residues. Here the CDR3 reads CASSLIGETQYF. The DNA of the CDR3 is TGTGCCAGCAGTTTAATAGGGGAGACCCAGTACTTC.

The V gene is TRBV4-1, the J gene TRBJ2-7; TRBD1 is a possible D gene (6 bases). The ends were cut back, 0 bases at V and 3 bases at J, with 12 bases in the middle. The CDR3 has 15 amino acids. Looked up from germline, CDR1 is MGHRA and CDR2 is YSYEKL. The CDR3 DNA reads as TGCGCCAGCAGCCAAGATCGTGGGACACGCTACGAGCAGTACTTC. It translates to CASSQDRGTRYEQYF.

J is TRBJ2-7 and V is TRBV10-3; 7 bases line up with TRBD1. The junction had 14 bases not matched to a gene; V was cut back by 6 bases and J by 3 bases. Germline loops: CDR1 ENHRY, CDR2 SYGVKD. The CDR3 consists of 16 residues. The CDR3 sequence is CAISSTGDRGLYEQYF. The CDR3 DNA reads TGTGCCATCAGCTCAACAGGGGATAGGGGGCTCTACGAGCAGTACTTC.

This sequence joins TRBV5-6 and TRBJ1-5; possible D gene TRBD1, 5 bases. Germline V lookup: CDR1 SGHDT, CDR2 YYEEEE. The CDR3 runs to 17 residues. The V end lost 4 bases, the J end lost 1 base, and 18 bases lay between the germline ends. This CDR3 is CASSQRGRGWSNQPQHF. The CDR3 DNA is TGTGCCAGCAGCCAACGAGGAAGGGGTTGGAGCAATCAGCCCCAGCATTTT. Combining the CDR3 with reference TRBV5-6 and TRBJ1-5 gives the whole variable domain DAGVTQSPTHLIKTRGQQVTLRCSPKSGHDTVSWYQQALGQGPQFIFQYYEEEERQRGNFPDRFSGHQFPNYSSELNVNALLLGDSALYLCASSQRGRGWSNQPQHFGDGTRLSIL.